This paragraph covers one T cell receptor (beta chain) sequence. Here immunoSEQ multiplex PCR was the method, and the copy in TCRdb shows in-frame clones only, minus some. The data hold approximately 79,000 clones, with roughly 97% observed a single time. The CDR3 runs to 15 residues. The entry originates in a study of technical replicates of blood from a handful of donors. The chain employs TRBV12-2 and TRBJ2-2; the table's D call, TRBD2, has no DNA check behind it. TRBV12-2 is tagged as a pseudogene. Sequenced input: T cells isolated from PBMCs. This clonotype was sampled from a human donor in good health. The CDR3 here is CASRLALRERRELFF. In nucleotides, the CDR3 is TGTGCAAGTCGCTTAGCGCTGCGGGAGAGGCGGGAGCTGTTTTTT.